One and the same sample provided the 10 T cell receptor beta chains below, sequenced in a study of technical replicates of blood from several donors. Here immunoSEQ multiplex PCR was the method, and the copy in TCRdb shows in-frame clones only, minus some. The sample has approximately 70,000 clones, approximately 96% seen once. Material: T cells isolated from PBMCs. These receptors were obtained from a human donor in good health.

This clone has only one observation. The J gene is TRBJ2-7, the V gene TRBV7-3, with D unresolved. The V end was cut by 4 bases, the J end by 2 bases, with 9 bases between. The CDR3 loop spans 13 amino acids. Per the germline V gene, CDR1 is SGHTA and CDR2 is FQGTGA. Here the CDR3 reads CASSSSVAYEQYF. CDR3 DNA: TGTGCCAGCAGCTCGTCGGTCGCCTACGAGCAGTACTTC.

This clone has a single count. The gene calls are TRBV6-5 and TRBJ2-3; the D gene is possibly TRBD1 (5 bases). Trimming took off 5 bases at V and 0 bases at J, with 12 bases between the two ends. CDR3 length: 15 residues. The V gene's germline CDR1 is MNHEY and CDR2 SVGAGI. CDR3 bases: TGTGCCAGCAGTCGACAGTTAACTAGCACAGATACGCAGTATTTT. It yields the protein CASSRQLTSTDTQYF.

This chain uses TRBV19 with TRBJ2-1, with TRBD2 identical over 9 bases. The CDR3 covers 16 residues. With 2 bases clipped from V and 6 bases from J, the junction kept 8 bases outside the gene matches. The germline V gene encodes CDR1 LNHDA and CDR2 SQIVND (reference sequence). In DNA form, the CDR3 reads TGTGCCAGTAGTATATCGCGGGAGGGGGGGGCCAATGAGCAGTTCTTC. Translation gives CASSISREGGANEQFF.

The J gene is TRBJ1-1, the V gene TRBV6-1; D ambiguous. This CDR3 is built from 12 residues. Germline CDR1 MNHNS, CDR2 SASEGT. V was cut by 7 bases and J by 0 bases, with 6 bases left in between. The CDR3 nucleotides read TGTGCCAGCACACTTTTGAACACTGAAGCTTTCTTT. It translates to CASTLLNTEAFF.

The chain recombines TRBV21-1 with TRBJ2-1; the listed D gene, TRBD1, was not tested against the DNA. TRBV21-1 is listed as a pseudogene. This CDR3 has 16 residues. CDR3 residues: CASSGFAGQGYNEQFF. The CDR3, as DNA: TGTGCCAGCAGCGGTTTTGCGGGACAGGGTTACAATGAGCAGTTCTTC.

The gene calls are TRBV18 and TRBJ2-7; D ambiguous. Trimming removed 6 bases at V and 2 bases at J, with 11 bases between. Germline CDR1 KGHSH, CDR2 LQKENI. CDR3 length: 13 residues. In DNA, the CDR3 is TGTGCCAGCTCCCCGCGATCAACCTACGAGCAGTACTTC. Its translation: CASSPRSTYEQYF. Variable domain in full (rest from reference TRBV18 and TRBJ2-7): NAGVMQNPRHLVRRRGQEARLRCSPMKGHSHVYWYRQLPEEGLKFMVYLQKENIIDESGMPKERFSAEFPKEGPSILRIQQVVRGDSAAYFCASSPRSTYEQYFGPGTRLTVT.

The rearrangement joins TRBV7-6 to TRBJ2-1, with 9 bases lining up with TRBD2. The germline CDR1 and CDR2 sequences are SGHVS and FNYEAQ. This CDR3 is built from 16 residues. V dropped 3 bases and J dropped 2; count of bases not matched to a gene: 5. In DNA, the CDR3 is TGTGCCAGCAGCTTGAATAGCGGGAGCCCCTACAATGAGCAGTTCTTC. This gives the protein CASSLNSGSPYNEQFF.

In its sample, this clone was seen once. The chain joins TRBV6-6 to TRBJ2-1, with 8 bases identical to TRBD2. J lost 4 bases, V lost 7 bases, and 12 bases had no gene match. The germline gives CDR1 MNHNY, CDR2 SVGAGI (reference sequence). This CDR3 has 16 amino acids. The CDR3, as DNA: TGTGCCAGCACCACCGGCGGGGCGGGGGGTTACAATGAGCAGTTCTTC. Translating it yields CASTTGGAGGYNEQFF.

The CDR3 region is CASSSGVAGANVLTF. DNA for the CDR3: TGTGCCAGCAGCTCAGGGGTTGCTGGGGCCAACGTCCTGACTTTC. The chain links TRBV7-7 to TRBJ2-6, with a weak D call TRBD1 (6 bases). Germline CDR1 SSHAT, CDR2 FNYEAQ (reference sequence). Trimming pared 4 bases from V and 2 bases from J, leaving 9 bases between. The CDR3 has 15 amino acids.

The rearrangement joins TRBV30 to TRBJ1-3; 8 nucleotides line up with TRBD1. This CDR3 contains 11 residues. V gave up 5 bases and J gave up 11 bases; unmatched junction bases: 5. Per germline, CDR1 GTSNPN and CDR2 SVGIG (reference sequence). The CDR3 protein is CAWADRGSIYF. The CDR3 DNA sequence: TGTGCCTGGGCAGACAGGGGATCCATATATTTT.